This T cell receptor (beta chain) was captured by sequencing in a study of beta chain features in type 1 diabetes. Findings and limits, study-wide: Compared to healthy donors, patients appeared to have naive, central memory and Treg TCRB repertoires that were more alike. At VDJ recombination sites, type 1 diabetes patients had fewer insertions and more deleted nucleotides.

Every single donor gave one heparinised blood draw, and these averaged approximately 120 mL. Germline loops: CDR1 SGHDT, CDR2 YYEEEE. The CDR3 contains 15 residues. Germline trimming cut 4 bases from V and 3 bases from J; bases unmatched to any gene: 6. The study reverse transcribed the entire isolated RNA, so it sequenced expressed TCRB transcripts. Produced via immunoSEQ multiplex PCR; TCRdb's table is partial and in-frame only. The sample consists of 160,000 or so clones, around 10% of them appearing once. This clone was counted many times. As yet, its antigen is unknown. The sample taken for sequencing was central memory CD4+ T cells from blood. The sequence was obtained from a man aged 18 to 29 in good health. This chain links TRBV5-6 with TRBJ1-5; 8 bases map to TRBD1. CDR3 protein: CASSLWTGLNQPQHF. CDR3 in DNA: TGTGCCAGCAGCCTCTGGACAGGGCTCAATCAGCCCCAGCATTTT.